This T cell receptor beta chain was captured in a study of blood T cell repertoires in COVID-19 (dated by TCRdb to about 2020). Broadly, across the study: Samples covering the acute and convalescent phases of COVID-19 were provided by collaborators in the United States, Italy and Spain. The material from the prospective study consisted of cDNA or gDNA derived from T cells, B-cell-depleted T cells, or PBMCs. Subjects who had been exposed to COVID-19, were actively infected with it, or had recovered from it provided the deeply sampled blood TCRbeta repertoires that made up the dataset. A freely available public database, intended as a resource for researchers studying the immune response to SARS-CoV-2, is where the repertoires were released. Samples came from the ongoing ImmuneRACE study (first 160 participants) plus 1,254 subjects from 6 global collaborators. Sample metadata almost always included a de-identified subject ID, COVID-19 status, age in years and sex. HLA class I and class II types, where available, came from metadata supplied by the sample provider rather than from assay-based typing.

Beyond this particular receptor, the publication reports: Clinical and demographic metadata were provided uncurated, with the amount varying by source and participant.

The immunoSEQ Assay, a bias-controlled multiplex PCR, was used to amplify TCRbeta CDR3 regions from genomic DNA. The authors' analysis ran thus. Within the assay, amplification of reference gene primers was used to estimate how many nucleated cells each sample contained. To quantify the absolute abundance of each unique TCRbeta CDR3 rearrangement, sequence reads were collapsed and filtered. Productive Simpson clonality was computed per sample as the square root of Simpson's diversity index over productive rearrangements. This immuneACCESS table, as held by TCRdb, lists in-frame sequences with V and J called but not all clones. Of the missing ones, under half trace to an unresolved V gene in checked studies; the others have no known cause. The D gene and trimming were derived from the DNA, and the V and J assignments and clone size from that table. The sample data list hundreds of thousands of clones, and about 88% of these were observed just once. The ten biggest clones cover 2.6% of the sample.

A remark on this clone: Its antigen has not been determined. There are no base qualities to consult, and no much larger clone falls within one base.

The CDR3 has 14 amino acids, counting the end cysteine and phenylalanine. Here the CDR3 DNA is all that survives: 42 bases in frame from base 1. V is shortened by 5 bases, J by 4 bases, and the region joining them spans 14 bases. CDR1 SGHTA and CDR2 FQGTGA were looked up in the germline V gene. Enrolling through a virtual design, the prospective study's participants ranged in age from about 18 to 89 years and lived across roughly 24 United States geographic areas. To assign participants to cohorts, the prospective study relied on clinical history that participants themselves reported in a screening survey and a study questionnaire. For ImmuneRACE Cohort 3, a participant was defined as recovered based on two consecutive negative NP/OP PCR tests, clearance by a healthcare professional, or resolution of symptoms. In the prospective study, mobile phlebotomists collected whole blood, serum and a nasopharyngeal or oropharyngeal swab from each participant. Prospective study participants could optionally give additional blood draws and questionnaires over an approximately two-month period. Prospective study blood samples were shipped either frozen or at room temperature before DNA extraction.

The TCR sequence derives from a man in his fifties or sixties who had recovered from COVID-19. Source material: PBMCs or T cells enriched from blood (not recorded which). The V gene is TRBV7-3 and the J gene is TRBJ1-1; TRBD1 could be the D gene, as 6 bases match. In nucleotide form, the sequence is TGTGCCAGCAGCACCTACGACAGGTCCACTGAAGCTTTCTTT. Its protein is CASSTYDRSTEAFF.